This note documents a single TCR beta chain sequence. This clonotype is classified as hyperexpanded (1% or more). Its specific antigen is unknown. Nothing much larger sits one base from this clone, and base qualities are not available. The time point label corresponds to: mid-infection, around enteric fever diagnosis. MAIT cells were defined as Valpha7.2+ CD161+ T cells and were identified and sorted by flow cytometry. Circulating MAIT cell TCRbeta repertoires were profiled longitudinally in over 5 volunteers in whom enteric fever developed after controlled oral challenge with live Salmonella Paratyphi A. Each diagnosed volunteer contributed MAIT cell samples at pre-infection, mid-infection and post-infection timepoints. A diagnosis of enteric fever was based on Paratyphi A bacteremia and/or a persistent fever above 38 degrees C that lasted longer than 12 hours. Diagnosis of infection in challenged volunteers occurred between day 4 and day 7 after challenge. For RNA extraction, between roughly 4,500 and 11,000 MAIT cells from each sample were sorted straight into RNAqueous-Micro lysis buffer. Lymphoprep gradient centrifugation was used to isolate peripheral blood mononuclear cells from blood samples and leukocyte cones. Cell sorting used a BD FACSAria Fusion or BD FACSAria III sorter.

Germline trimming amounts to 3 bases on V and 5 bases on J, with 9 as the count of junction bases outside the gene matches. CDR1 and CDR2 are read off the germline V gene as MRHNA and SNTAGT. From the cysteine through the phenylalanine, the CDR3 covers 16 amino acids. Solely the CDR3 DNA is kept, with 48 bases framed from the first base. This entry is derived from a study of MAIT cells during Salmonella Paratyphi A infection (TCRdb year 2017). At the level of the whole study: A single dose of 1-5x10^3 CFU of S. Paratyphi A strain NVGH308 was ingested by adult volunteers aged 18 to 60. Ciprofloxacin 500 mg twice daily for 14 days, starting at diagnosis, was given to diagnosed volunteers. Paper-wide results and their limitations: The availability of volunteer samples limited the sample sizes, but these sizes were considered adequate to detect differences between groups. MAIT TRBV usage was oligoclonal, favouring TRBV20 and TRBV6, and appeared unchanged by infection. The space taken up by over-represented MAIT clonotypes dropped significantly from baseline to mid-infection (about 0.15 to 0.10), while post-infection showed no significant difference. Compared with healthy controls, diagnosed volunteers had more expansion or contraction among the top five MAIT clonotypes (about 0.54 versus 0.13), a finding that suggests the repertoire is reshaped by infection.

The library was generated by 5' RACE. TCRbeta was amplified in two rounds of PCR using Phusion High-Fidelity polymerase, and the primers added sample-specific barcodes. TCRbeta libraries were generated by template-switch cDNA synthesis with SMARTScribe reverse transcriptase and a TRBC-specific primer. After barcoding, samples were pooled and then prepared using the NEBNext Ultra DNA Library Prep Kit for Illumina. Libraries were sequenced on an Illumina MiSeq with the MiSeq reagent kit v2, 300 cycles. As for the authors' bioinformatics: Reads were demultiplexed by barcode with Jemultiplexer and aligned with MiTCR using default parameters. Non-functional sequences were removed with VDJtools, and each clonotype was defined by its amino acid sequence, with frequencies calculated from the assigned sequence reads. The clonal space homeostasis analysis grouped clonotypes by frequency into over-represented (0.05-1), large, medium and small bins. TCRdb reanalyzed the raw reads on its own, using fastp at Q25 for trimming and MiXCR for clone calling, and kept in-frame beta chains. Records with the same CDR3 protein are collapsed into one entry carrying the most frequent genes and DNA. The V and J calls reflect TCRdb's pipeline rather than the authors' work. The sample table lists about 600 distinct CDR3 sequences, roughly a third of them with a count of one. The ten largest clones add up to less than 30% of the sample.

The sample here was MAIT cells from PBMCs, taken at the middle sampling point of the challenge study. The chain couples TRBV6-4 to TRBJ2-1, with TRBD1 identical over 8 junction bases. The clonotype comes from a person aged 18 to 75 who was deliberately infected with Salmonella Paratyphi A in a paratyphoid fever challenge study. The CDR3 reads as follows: CASSETPGQANNEQFF. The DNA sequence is TGTGCCAGCAGTGAAACCCCGGGACAGGCCAACAATGAGCAGTTCTTC.